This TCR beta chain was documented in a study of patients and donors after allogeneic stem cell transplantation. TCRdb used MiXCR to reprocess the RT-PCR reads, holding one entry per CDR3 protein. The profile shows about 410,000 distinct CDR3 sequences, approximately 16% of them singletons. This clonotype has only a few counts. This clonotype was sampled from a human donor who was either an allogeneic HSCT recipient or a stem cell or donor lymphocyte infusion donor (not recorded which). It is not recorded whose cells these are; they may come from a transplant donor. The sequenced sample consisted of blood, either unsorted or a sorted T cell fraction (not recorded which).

The CDR3 sequence: CASSARLTSGSSYEQYF. As DNA, the CDR3 is TGTGCCAGCAGTGCACGGTTGACTAGCGGGAGCTCCTACGAGCAGTACTTC. V usage is TRBV2 and J usage is TRBJ2-7, with 12 bases identical to TRBD2. The CDR3 contains 17 residues. Trimming removed 4 bases from V and 0 bases from J; junction bases left unmatched: 7. Per germline, CDR1 SNHLY and CDR2 FYNNEI.